This passage covers 24 T cell receptor beta chains from one sample sequenced in a study of identical twins. Each CDR3 protein gets one entry after TCRdb re-called the 5' RACE reads with MiXCR. The sample consists of 450,000 or so distinct CDR3 sequences, 20% to 30% of them appearing once. These data are also associated with another study on T cells expressing NK-cell markers.

The sequenced sample consisted of CD4+ T cells sorted from blood. Receptors were obtained from a woman aged 18-29 years in good health.

V gene TRBV12-3 or TRBV12-4 combines with J gene TRBJ1-5, with a possible D match to TRBD1 (5 bases). Trimming shortened V by 11 bases and J by 1 base, and 24 bases separated the two germline ends. The CDR3 is made up of 17 amino acids. The chain's CDR3 is CASSLGQGEGSNQPQHF. In nucleotides, the CDR3 is TGTGCCTCCTCGTTGGGGCAGGGAGAGGGGAGCAATCAGCCCCAGCATTTT.

This clonotype was picked up a small number of times. The chain couples TRBV14 to TRBJ2-3; D unresolved. V lost 4 bases and J lost 5, with 16 bases in between. In germline, CDR1 is SGHDN, CDR2 FVKESK. The CDR3 has 15 residues. The DNA of the CDR3 is TGTGCCAGCAGCCCGTCGAGTGGATTAAGAGATACGCAGTATTTT. The encoded protein is CASSPSSGLRDTQYF.

This clonotype was picked up a small number of times. The gene calls are TRBV12-3 or TRBV12-4 and TRBJ2-3; TRBD1 matches 7 bases. J was trimmed by 0 bases and V by 4 bases; bases with no gene match: 7. This CDR3 spans 16 amino acids. CDR3 residues: CASSSDRERSTDTQYF. The CDR3 DNA is TGTGCCAGCAGTTCTGACAGGGAGAGAAGCACAGATACGCAGTATTTT.

The chain links TRBV20-1 to TRBJ2-5; 13 bases are shared with TRBD2. The CDR3 is 15 amino acids. The V gene end was trimmed by 4 bases and the J gene end by 2 bases; junction bases not matched to a gene: 4. Per the germline V gene, CDR1 is DFQATT and CDR2 is SNEGSKA (reference sequence). CDR3 in amino acids: CSATTSGGAQETQYF. The CDR3, as DNA: TGCAGTGCTACCACTAGCGGGGGGGCTCAAGAGACCCAGTACTTC.

This clonotype was seen a few times. The V call is TRBV18, the J call TRBJ2-1; 11 positions agree with TRBD2. V lost 3 bases, J lost 9 bases, and 13 bases stayed unmatched. This CDR3 is 17 amino acids long. Germline CDR1 KGHSH, CDR2 LQKENI. Here the CDR3 reads CASSPNGYLAGGGEQFF. The CDR3 coding sequence is TGTGCCAGCTCACCCAACGGCTACCTAGCGGGAGGTGGTGAGCAGTTCTTC.

This clonotype occurred once. This chain links TRBV18 with TRBJ2-7; TRBD1 is a possible D gene (6 bases). This CDR3 spans 14 amino acids. V lost 3 bases and J lost 3, with 12 bases in between. Per the germline V gene, CDR1 is KGHSH and CDR2 is LQKENI. For the CDR3, the DNA is TGTGCCAGCTCACCCTCCGGGACACACTACGAGCAGTACTTC. It specifies CASSPSGTHYEQYF. The full variable domain, completed using reference TRBV18 and TRBJ2-7, is NAGVMQNPRHLVRRRGQEARLRCSPMKGHSHVYWYRQLPEEGLKFMVYLQKENIIDESGMPKERFSAEFPKEGPSILRIQQVVRGDSAAYFCASSPSGTHYEQYFGPGTRLTVT.

This clonotype was found a few times. The chain combines TRBV7-3 with TRBJ2-2; D ambiguous. Between the trimmed V and J ends, which lost 5 bases and 8 bases, there was a span of 12 bases. Germline CDR1 and CDR2: SGHTA and FQGTGA. The CDR3 length is 13 residues. The CDR3 DNA sequence: TGTGCCAGCAGCCTCATCTCACGTGGGGAGCTGTTTTTT. This encodes CASSLISRGELFF.

J is TRBJ2-3 and V is TRBV20-1; D might be TRBD1 or TRBD2, each matching 5 bases. The CDR3 is 15 amino acids. Germline V lookup: CDR1 DFQATT, CDR2 SNEGSKA (reference sequence). Trimming left V 0 bases short and J 2 bases short, with 12 bases between. The CDR3 spells CSARDTGPVTDTQYF. The CDR3 bases are TGCAGTGCTAGAGACACGGGGCCAGTCACAGATACGCAGTATTTT.

This clonotype was seen more than once but under ten times. The rearrangement links TRBV12-3 or TRBV12-4 to TRBJ1-1; the D is unclear. The CDR3 is made up of 14 amino acids. V was shortened by 0 bases and J by 8 bases, with 13 bases between the two germline ends. CDR3 sequence reads: CASSLAEGPREAFF. DNA of the CDR3: TGTGCCAGCAGTTTAGCGGAAGGGCCTCGGGAAGCTTTCTTT.

This clonotype occurred many times. V and J are TRBV6-2 or TRBV6-3 and TRBJ2-1; possible D gene TRBD2, 5 bases. Per the germline V gene, CDR1 is MNHEY and CDR2 is SVGEGT. The CDR3 loop spans 14 amino acids. Trimming left V 0 bases short and J 13 bases short, with 16 bases between. The DNA of the CDR3 is TGTGCCAGCAGTTACTCCCGGGGAACGGGGTCCCAGTTCTTC. It translates to CASSYSRGTGSQFF.

This chain uses TRBV5-1 with TRBJ1-4, with 8 bases aligning to TRBD1. This CDR3 is 15 amino acids long. The V gene end was trimmed by 3 bases and the J gene end by 8 bases; junction bases not matched to a gene: 9. Germline V gene lookup returns CDR1 SGHRS and CDR2 YFSETQ. This CDR3 is CASSSGTGGYEKLFF. DNA for the CDR3: TGCGCCAGCAGCTCCGGGACAGGCGGATACGAAAAACTGTTTTTT.

This chain joins TRBV4-3 and TRBJ1-1, with unresolved D. The CDR3 spans 15 residues. In germline, CDR1 is LGHNA, CDR2 YSLEER. Trimming left V 0 bases short and J 0 bases short, with 8 bases between. CDR3 coding DNA: TGCGCCAGCAGCCAAGATAGTGGGGTGAACACTGAAGCTTTCTTT. Its protein is CASSQDSGVNTEAFF.

The V call is TRBV11-2, the J call TRBJ1-3; D is unresolved. CDR3 size: 15 residues. V was pared by 4 bases and J by 2 bases, with 12 bases between. CDR1 is SGHAT and CDR2 is FQNNGV in the germline V gene. The DNA for the CDR3 is TGTGCCAGCAGCTCATCACTAGAGGCTGGAAACACCATATATTTT. It specifies CASSSSLEAGNTIYF.

The chain joins TRBV6-5 to TRBJ2-2; D is ambiguous. The V and J ends lost 4 bases and 0 bases respectively, with 12 bases between them. Germline V gene sequence: CDR1 MNHEY, CDR2 SVGAGI. CDR3 length: 16 amino acids. Written as DNA, the CDR3 is TGTGCCAGCAGTTTCGGGCAGATCGCGAACACCGGGGAGCTGTTTTTT. This translates into CASSFGQIANTGELFF.

The chain couples TRBV12-3 or TRBV12-4 to TRBJ2-3; D gene unclear. Trimming took 5 bases from V and 10 from J, leaving 16 bases between them. This CDR3 has 13 residues. CDR3 sequence reads: CASSHRDIGSQYF. For the CDR3, the DNA is TGTGCCAGCAGTCACAGAGATATAGGGTCGCAGTATTTT.

J is TRBJ1-1 and V is TRBV10-3, with D maybe TRBD1 (6 bases). Germline V gives CDR1 ENHRY, CDR2 SYGVKD. Between the trimmed V and J ends, which lost 6 bases and 1 base, there was a span of 9 bases. This CDR3 comprises 13 residues. In nucleotides, the CDR3 is TGTGCCATCAGAACACAGGGGAACACTGAAGCTTTCTTT. Translated: CAIRTQGNTEAFF.

This chain uses TRBV7-8 with TRBJ2-3; D tentatively fits TRBD1 or TRBD2 (5 bases each). CDR1 and CDR2 from the germline V gene are SGHVS and FQNEAQ. The CDR3 is 15 amino acids. Trimming left V 5 bases short and J 3 bases short, with 15 bases between. The CDR3 region has the DNA TGTGCCAGCAGCCCGGGGCTATGGGGAACAGATACGCAGTATTTT. Translated: CASSPGLWGTDTQYF.

J is TRBJ2-6 and V is TRBV20-1; possibly TRBD2 for D (6 bases). The CDR3 contains 16 residues. The V end was cut by 3 bases, the J end by 1 base, with 13 bases between. CDR1 and CDR2 from the germline V gene are DFQATT and SNEGSKA (reference sequence). The CDR3 region has the DNA TGCAGTGCTAGTTTGGGGGGATTTTCTGGGGCCAACGTCCTGACTTTC. Translated: CSASLGGFSGANVLTF.

The chain joins TRBV14 to TRBJ2-4, with D perhaps matching TRBD1 or TRBD2 (5 bases each). The CDR3 runs 13 residues. V was trimmed by 1 base and J by 6 bases, leaving 7 bases between them. Germline loops: CDR1 SGHDN, CDR2 FVKESK. Here the CDR3 reads CASSQVGGNIQYF. The CDR3 DNA reads TGTGCCAGCAGCCAAGTTGGGGGAAACATTCAGTACTTC.

The V and J genes are TRBV2 and TRBJ2-1, with 7 bases matching TRBD1. Per germline, CDR1 SNHLY and CDR2 FYNNEI. The CDR3 is 15 residues long. V shed 6 bases, J shed 3 bases, and the junction held 8 bases outside the gene matches. The CDR3 nucleotides read TGTGCCAGCAGCCCGACAGGGCTCGGCTACAATGAGCAGTTCTTC. It codes for CASSPTGLGYNEQFF.

This clonotype was found a few times. The V gene is TRBV5-1, the J gene TRBJ2-5; D tentatively reads TRBD1 or TRBD2 (5 bases each). Germline V CDR1 and CDR2: SGHRS, YFSETQ. Trimming took 4 bases from V and 5 from J, leaving 15 bases between them. This CDR3 has 14 amino acids. CDR3 nucleotide sequence: TGCGCCAGCAGCCGGACTCCCAGGGAGGAGACCCAGTACTTC. Residues: CASSRTPREETQYF.

As DNA, the CDR3 is TGTGCCAGCACTAGAGGGCTAGCGGAATTCAATGAGCAGTTCTTC. This sequence encodes CASTRGLAEFNEQFF. This rearrangement joins TRBV2 to TRBJ2-1; 7 nucleotides match TRBD2. Trimming at V came to 7 bases and at J to 6 bases, leaving 12 bases not matched to a gene. The CDR3 extends over 15 amino acids. Germline V gene sequence: CDR1 SNHLY, CDR2 FYNNEI. The full variable domain, completed using reference TRBV2 and TRBJ2-1, is EPEVTQTPSHQVTQMGQEVILRCVPISNHLYFYWYRQILGQKVEFLVSFYNNEISEKSEIFDDQFSVERPDGSNFTLKIRSTKLEDSAMYFCASTRGLAEFNEQFFGPGTRLTVL.

The V gene is TRBV5-1, the J gene TRBJ1-1, with D maybe TRBD1 (6 bases). V was shortened by 0 bases and J by 0 bases, with 12 bases between the two germline ends. CDR1 SGHRS and CDR2 YFSETQ come from the germline V gene. The CDR3 sequence is 16 residues long. The CDR3 DNA sequence: TGCGCCAGCAGCTTGGAAGGTGGGGGCATGAACACTGAAGCTTTCTTT. Protein sequence: CASSLEGGGMNTEAFF.

The count of this clonotype is one. The chain recombines TRBV5-1 with TRBJ2-7, with 10 positions matching TRBD2. With 4 bases clipped from V and 1 base from J, the junction kept 5 bases outside the gene matches. Germline V gene sequence: CDR1 SGHRS, CDR2 YFSETQ. This CDR3 comprises 15 residues. Here the CDR3 reads CASSEAGGRSYEQYF. The CDR3 region has the DNA TGCGCCAGCAGCGAAGCGGGGGGGCGATCCTACGAGCAGTACTTC.